These T cell receptor beta chains were read from a single sample in a study of control samples from healthy donors and cancer patients. Sequencing used immunoSEQ multiplex PCR; TCRdb keeps in-frame clones, though not all of them. The sample includes 150,000 to 200,000 clones, roughly 90% of them seen just once. The sample consisted of blood. The receptors were gathered from a man between 25 and 39 years old in good health. The CDR3 runs from the conserved cysteine through the conserved F or W. Each record gives: clone size, D gene, J gene, V gene, CDR3 DNA, CDR3 protein. D genes are given only for firm matches. Size tells how often a clone was seen (once, few, many) or the class of an expanded clone, and some rows leave it out.

NA,TRBD1,TRBJ1-2,TRBV7-9,TGTGCCAGCAGCTACATGACCGGGACAGGGAACTATGGCTACACCTTC,CASSYMTGTGNYGYTF
NA,NA,TRBJ2-1,TRBV28,TGTGCCAGCAGTCCCTGGAGGGCCTCCGACAATGAGCAGTTCTTC,CASSPWRASDNEQFF
once,NA,TRBJ1-2,TRBV5-4,TGTGCCAGCAGCCGAGATCCTAACTATGGCTACACCTTC,CASSRDPNYGYTF
once,TRBD2,TRBJ2-2,TRBV11-2,TGTGCCAGCAGGCCTACTAGCGGGAGTGTCGCCGGGGAGCTGTTTTTT,CASRPTSGSVAGELFF
once,NA,TRBJ1-1,TRBV29-1,TGCAGCGTTGAGGGGCCGCCCGCTTTCTTT,CSVEGPPAFF
NA,TRBD2,TRBJ2-7,TRBV4-2,TGTGCCAGCAGCCAAGAACTAGCGTCTACCTACGAGCAGTACTTC,CASSQELASTYEQYF
NA,NA,TRBJ2-3,TRBV3-1/TRBV3-2,TGTGCCAGCAGCCAAGAGGGGCTACCCACAGATACGCAGTATTTT,CASSQEGLPTDTQYF
NA,NA,TRBJ1-4,TRBV5-8,TGTGCCAACCTCCCCCTGGAGACAACTAATGAAAAACTGTTTTTT,CANLPLETTNEKLFF
NA,NA,TRBJ2-7,TRBV5-5,TGTGCCAGCAGCTTGGGCCTAGCCTCCTACGAGCAGTACTTC,CASSLGLASYEQYF
NA,NA,TRBJ1-1,TRBV25-1,TGTGCCAGCAGGACGGGTGCGAACACTGAAGCTTTCTTT,CASRTGANTEAFF
NA,NA,TRBJ1-2,TRBV10-3,TGTGCCATCGGATTACAGAGTTCCTATGGCTACACCTTC,CAIGLQSSYGYTF
NA,NA,TRBJ2-6,TRBV7-2,TGTGCCAGCACCGCAAGTAGGGTGTCTGGGGCCAACGTCCTGACTTTC,CASTASRVSGANVLTF
once,NA,TRBJ2-7,TRBV18,TGTGCCAGCTCACCAGCTGGGGGTGAGCAGTACTTC,CASSPAGGEQYF
NA,NA,TRBJ2-2,TRBV5-6,TGTGCCAGCAGCTTGGGTGGGACCAGAGGTATCGGGGAGCTGTTTTTT,CASSLGGTRGIGELFF